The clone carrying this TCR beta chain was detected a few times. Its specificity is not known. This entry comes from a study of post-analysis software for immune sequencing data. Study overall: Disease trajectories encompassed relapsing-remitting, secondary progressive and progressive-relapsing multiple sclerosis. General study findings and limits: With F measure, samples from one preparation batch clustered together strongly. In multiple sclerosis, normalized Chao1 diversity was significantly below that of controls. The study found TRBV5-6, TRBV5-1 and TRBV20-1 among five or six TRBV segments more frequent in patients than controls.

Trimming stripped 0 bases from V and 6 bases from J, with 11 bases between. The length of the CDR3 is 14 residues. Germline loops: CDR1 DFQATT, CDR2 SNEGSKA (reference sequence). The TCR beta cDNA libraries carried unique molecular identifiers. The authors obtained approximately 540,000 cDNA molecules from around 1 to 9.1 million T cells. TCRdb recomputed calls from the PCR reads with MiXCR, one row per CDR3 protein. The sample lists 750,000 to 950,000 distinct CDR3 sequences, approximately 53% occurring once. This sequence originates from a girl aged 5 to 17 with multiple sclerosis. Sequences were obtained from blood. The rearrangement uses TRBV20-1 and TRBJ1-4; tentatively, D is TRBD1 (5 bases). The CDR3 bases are TGCAGTGCTAGAGACGGGAGGGGAGATGAAAAACTGTTTTTT. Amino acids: CSARDGRGDEKLFF.